The rows below give T cell receptor beta chains drawn from one sample of a study of cytomegalovirus exposure and HLA in healthy donors. Here immunoSEQ multiplex PCR was the method, and the copy in TCRdb shows in-frame clones only, minus some. The sample records 140,000 or so clones, around 65% being singletons. Material for sequencing was PBMCs. The receptors derive from a male donor in good health and CMV-seronegative. Both conserved end residues are part of each CDR3. A D gene is named only where the DNA matches it firmly. Size tells how often a clone was seen (once, few, many) or the class of an expanded clone, and some rows leave it out.

>NA|TRBV10-3|15|NA|TRBJ2-7
CASSRRGAEADEQYF
TGTGCCAGTTCCCGCCGGGGGGCGGAGGCTGACGAGCAGTACTTC
>NA|TRBV7-9|16|NA|TRBJ1-2
CASIRLGNTYFYGYTF
TGTGCCAGCATCCGACTAGGGAATACCTATTTTTATGGCTACACCTTC
>NA|TRBV5-1|15|NA|TRBJ1-1
CASSSRTGENTEAFF
TGCGCCAGCAGCTCGAGGACGGGAGAGAACACTGAAGCTTTCTTT
>few|TRBV30|14|NA|TRBJ1-2
CAWSVLPRVYGYTF
TGTGCCTGGAGTGTACTGCCCAGGGTTTACGGCTACACCTTC
>NA|TRBV7-8|16|TRBD1|TRBJ1-1
CASSSPPGTGNTEAFF
TGTGCCAGCAGCTCCCCCCCCGGGACAGGGAACACTGAAGCTTTCTTT
>once|TRBV7-9|12|TRBD1|TRBJ1-2
CASSPNRGLNTF
TGTGCCAGCAGCCCCAACAGGGGGCTGAACACCTTC
>NA|TRBV9|18|NA|TRBJ1-1
CASSPGAGVRVRNTEAFF
TGTGCCAGCAGCCCCGGGGCGGGGGTTAGGGTTCGAAACACTGAAGCTTTCTTT
>NA|TRBV4-3|13|NA|TRBJ1-5
CASSQDRDQPQHF
TGCGCCAGCAGCCAGGACAGAGATCAGCCCCAGCATTTT
>NA|TRBV13|13|NA|TRBJ2-7
CASSYPSESEQYF
TGTGCCAGCAGCTACCCCTCGGAGAGCGAGCAGTACTTC
>NA|TRBV4-2|13|TRBD2|TRBJ2-5
CASSQGTSGTQYF
TGTGCCAGCAGCCAAGGGACTAGCGGGACCCAGTACTTC
>NA|TRBV5-1|15|NA|TRBJ1-1
CASSLVAGGNTEAFF
TGCGCCAGCAGCTTAGTTGCGGGGGGGAACACTGAAGCTTTCTTT
>NA|TRBV6-4|16|TRBD1|TRBJ2-1
CASSDSGQGAGQEQFF
TGTGCCAGCAGTGACTCTGGACAGGGGGCGGGCCAGGAGCAGTTCTTC
>NA|TRBV6-4|14|TRBD1|TRBJ2-2
CASKGQGDTGELFF
TGTGCCAGCAAGGGACAGGGGGACACCGGGGAGCTGTTTTTT
>NA|TRBV7-8|15|TRBD2|TRBJ2-1
CASSLSGGASNEQFF
TGTGCCAGCAGCTTAAGCGGGGGGGCGAGCAATGAGCAGTTCTTC
>few|TRBV2|16|NA|TRBJ1-2
CASSEQGQVSAYGYTF
TGTGCCAGCAGTGAACAGGGCCAGGTTAGTGCCTATGGCTACACCTTC
>once|TRBV9|13|NA|TRBJ1-2
CASSVAFNYGYTF
TGTGCCAGCAGCGTAGCCTTTAACTATGGCTACACCTTC
>NA|TRBV10-3|16|TRBD2|TRBJ2-1
CAISAGLAGGYNEQFF
TGTGCCATCAGTGCAGGCCTAGCGGGGGGATACAATGAGCAGTTCTTC
>NA|TRBV9|15|TRBD1|TRBJ1-2
CASSADGQGNYGYTF
TGTGCCAGCAGCGCTGATGGACAGGGGAATTATGGCTACACCTTC
>few|TRBV15|19|NA|TRBJ1-4
CATSREGPPRLLVEEKLFF
TGTGCCACCAGCAGAGAAGGCCCCCCCCGACTGTTAGTGGAGGAAAAACTGTTTTTT
>NA|TRBV10-3|16|NA|TRBJ2-3
CAISERGKRNTDTQYF
TGTGCCATCAGTGAGCGAGGGAAAAGGAACACAGATACGCAGTATTTT
>NA|TRBV5-1|17|NA|TRBJ1-3
CASSLAPQGSAGNTIYF
TGCGCCAGCAGCTTGGCCCCGCAGGGCAGCGCGGGAAACACCATATATTTT
>NA|TRBV19|14|NA|TRBJ1-5
CASSIVTGGQPQHF
TGTGCCAGTAGTATAGTCACCGGGGGTCAGCCCCAGCATTTT